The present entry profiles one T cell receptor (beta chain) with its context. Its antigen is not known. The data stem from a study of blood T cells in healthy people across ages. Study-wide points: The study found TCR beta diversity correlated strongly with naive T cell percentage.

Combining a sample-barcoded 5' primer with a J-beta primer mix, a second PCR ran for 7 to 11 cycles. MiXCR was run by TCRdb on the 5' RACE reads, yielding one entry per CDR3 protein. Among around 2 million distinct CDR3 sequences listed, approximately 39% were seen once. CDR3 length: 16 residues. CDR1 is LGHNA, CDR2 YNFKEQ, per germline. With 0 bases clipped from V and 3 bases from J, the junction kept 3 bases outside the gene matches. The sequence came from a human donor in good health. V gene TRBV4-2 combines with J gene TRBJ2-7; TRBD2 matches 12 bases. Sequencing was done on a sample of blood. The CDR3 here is CASSQEVTSGGYEQYF. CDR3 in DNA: TGTGCCAGCAGCCAAGAGGTGACTAGCGGGGGCTACGAGCAGTACTTC.